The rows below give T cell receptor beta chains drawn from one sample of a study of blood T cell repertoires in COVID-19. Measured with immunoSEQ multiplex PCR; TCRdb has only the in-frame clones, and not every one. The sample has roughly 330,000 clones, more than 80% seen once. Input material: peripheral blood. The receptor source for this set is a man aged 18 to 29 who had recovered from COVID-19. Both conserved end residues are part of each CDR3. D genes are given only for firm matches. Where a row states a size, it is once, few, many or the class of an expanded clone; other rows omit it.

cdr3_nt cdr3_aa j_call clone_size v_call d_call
TGTGCCAGCACCACATTAAACGGGGAGCTGTTTTTT CASTTLNGELFF TRBJ2-2 - TRBV27 -
TGTGCCAGCAGTGAATGGCAGGGAATTGAAAAACTGTTTTTT CASSEWQGIEKLFF TRBJ1-4 once TRBV2 -
TGTGCCAGCAGACCGATTTTCACTAGCGGCGAATCCACAGATACGCAGTATTTT CASRPIFTSGESTDTQYF TRBJ2-3 - TRBV14 TRBD2
TGTGCCAGCTCACCACGTCCGCAGGGCTACGAGCAGTACTTC CASSPRPQGYEQYF TRBJ2-7 - TRBV18 -
TGTGCCAGCAGCTTAGTATCATCCCACATGAACACTGAAGCTTTCTTT CASSLVSSHMNTEAFF TRBJ1-1 - TRBV9 -
TGTGCCAGCAGTCCCGGGACAGGGCACCAGCCCCAGCATTTT CASSPGTGHQPQHF TRBJ1-5 - TRBV6-5 TRBD1
TGTGCCAGCACTAAAAAAGGGAGTCCTAGCACAGATACGCAGTATTTT CASTKKGSPSTDTQYF TRBJ2-3 - TRBV7-9 -
TGCGCCAGCAGCTTGGCGGGGATGGGGGCGGATCAGCCCCAGCATTTT CASSLAGMGADQPQHF TRBJ1-5 - TRBV5-1 -
TGTGCCAGCAGCTTAGCCCTAGCGGGAGTGGACGAGCAGTACTTC CASSLALAGVDEQYF TRBJ2-7 - TRBV7-9 TRBD2
TGTGCCAGCAGTTTAGCAGGGAGAGCTTTCTTT CASSLAGRAFF TRBJ1-1 - TRBV12-3/TRBV12-4 -
TGCAGCGTAGCGGACGGATTCCTAGGGAATCAGCCCCAGCATTTT CSVADGFLGNQPQHF TRBJ1-5 - TRBV29-1 -
TGTGCCAGCAGCACCCCCGGACAGGGAAAGACCCAGTACTTC CASSTPGQGKTQYF TRBJ2-5 - TRBV28 TRBD1
TGTGCCAGCAGTTTCGGTCCAGGGCACGCTTTCTTT CASSFGPGHAFF TRBJ1-1 - TRBV12-3/TRBV12-4 -
TGTGCCAGCTCGCCCAGTAATTCACCCCTCCACTTT CASSPSNSPLHF TRBJ1-6 few TRBV18 -
TGTGCCAGCAGCTCCGGTTCCTCCTACGAGCAGTACTTC CASSSGSSYEQYF TRBJ2-7 - TRBV5-4 -
TGTGCCAGCAGCTTTCAGGGCAGCAACGAGCAGTACTTC CASSFQGSNEQYF TRBJ2-7 few TRBV5-6 -
TGTGCCAGCAGTGAGTGGGGTAGCGGGAGCGGCACCGGGGAGCTGTTTTTT CASSEWGSGSGTGELFF TRBJ2-2 - TRBV2 TRBD2
TGTGCCAGCGGCGAGACAGGCAATCACTATGGCTACACCTTC CASGETGNHYGYTF TRBJ1-2 - TRBV25-1 -
TGTGCCAGCAGCCCTTCCGGGACTCTAACCCTCGAGCAGTACTTC CASSPSGTLTLEQYF TRBJ2-7 few TRBV5-4 -
TGTGCCATCAGTGAGGGACTAGCGGGGGGGAGCTCCTACAATGAGCAGTTCTTC CAISEGLAGGSSYNEQFF TRBJ2-1 - TRBV10-3 TRBD2
TGTGCCATTTCGGCGGGCGGGAACAAAAACATTCAGTACTTC CAISAGGNKNIQYF TRBJ2-4 - TRBV10-3 -
TGTGCCAGCAGTCAACAGGGGGATGCGGTGAACTTC CASSQQGDAVNF TRBJ1-2 - TRBV28 TRBD1
TGTGCCAGCAGCCCCCCGGGACTAGCGGGGGCAGATACGCAGTATTTT CASSPPGLAGADTQYF TRBJ2-3 - TRBV13 TRBD2
TGTGCCACCAGCAGAGAAGACAGGGGGTCCTCTGGAAACACCATATATTTT CATSREDRGSSGNTIYF TRBJ1-3 - TRBV15 TRBD1
TGTGCCTGGAGTGGCCCCGGGACAGGGCATTACGAGCAGTACTTC CAWSGPGTGHYEQYF TRBJ2-7 - TRBV30 TRBD1
TGTGCCAGCAGCTTAGAGAGACAGTACCCTGAAGCTTTCTTT CASSLERQYPEAFF TRBJ1-1 - TRBV7-3 -
TGCGCCAGCAGCACCGGACAGCTAAACACTGAAGCTTTCTTT CASSTGQLNTEAFF TRBJ1-1 once TRBV5-1 -